Described below is a single T cell receptor (beta chain) sequence and its context. As yet, its antigen is unknown. The CDR3 consists of 12 residues. Trimming cost V 5 bases and J 5 bases, with 9 bases left between them. Pooled samples include second doses given at about 4 or 12 weeks. These data originate in a study of T cell responses to AZD1222 COVID-19 vaccine. Overall study results and limits: At baseline, just five to seven AZD1222 recipients tested seropositive.

Sequenced by immunoSEQ multiplex PCR; TCRdb stores in-frame clones only, minus some. This sample has about 51,000 clones, with 85% to 90% found just once. Source: peripheral blood, taken 28 days after the second AZD1222 dose. The V call is TRBV12-3 or TRBV12-4, the J call TRBJ1-1; the D is unclear. The receptor's source is an adult who received the AZD1222 COVID-19 vaccine. In nucleotides, the CDR3 is TGTGCCAGCAGTCCAGGAGGGACTGAAGCTTTCTTT. Protein: CASSPGGTEAFF.